These 7 T cell receptor beta chains were all obtained from the same sample, sequenced in a study of shared clonotypes between healthy human individuals. The data were produced by immunoSEQ multiplex PCR, yet TCRdb's version contains in-frame clones alone and is incomplete. The sample contains around 1,900,000 clones, approximately 92% of which appear only once. CD45RO-negative, CCR7-positively selected cells formed the naive CD8 fraction, excluding terminally differentiated effector memory CD45RA+ cells. The sequencing sample was made of naive CD8+ T cells from PBMCs. These TCRs come from a man between 18 and 29 years old in good health. Some clones in this sample may be carry-over from other donors' samples.

A remark on this clone: Other DNA sequences in the same sample also yield this CDR3. The V gene is TRBV28, the J gene TRBJ1-3; D is undetermined. This CDR3 has 13 amino acids. Trimming removed 5 bases from V and 2 bases from J, with 7 bases in between. CDR1 and CDR2 (germline): MDHEN, SYDVKM. The CDR3 DNA sequence: TGTGCCAGCAGTCCCACAACTGGAAACACCATATATTTT. Translating gives CASSPTTGNTIYF.

The V and J genes are TRBV7-2 and TRBJ2-7; TRBD2 might be the D (6 bases). V lost 5 bases and J lost 3, with 14 bases in between. Germline assignment: CDR1 SGHTA and CDR2 FQGNSA. The CDR3 has 14 amino acids. CDR3 loop: CASSRRDFYYEQYF. The CDR3 nucleotides read TGTGCCAGCAGCCGACGGGACTTTTACTACGAGCAGTACTTC.

Worth noting for this clone: The sample holds other DNA sequences that translate to the same CDR3. This sequence joins TRBV29-1 and TRBJ1-1; D is unclear. CDR3 length: 13 amino acids. Between the trimmed V and J ends, which lost 4 bases and 4 bases, there was a span of 13 bases. Germline CDR1 is SQVTM and CDR2 is ANQGSEA. The DNA of the CDR3 is TGCAGCGTTGTGACGGGCTTGAGCACTGAAGCTTTCTTT. Residues: CSVVTGLSTEAFF.

This clone was seen only a few times. This chain uses TRBV11-3 with TRBJ2-1, with D uncertain. The CDR3 extends over 13 amino acids. The V gene lost 5 bases and the J gene lost 2 bases, with 7 bases spanning the gap. Germline CDR1 SGHNT, CDR2 YENEEA. CDR3 sequence reads: CASSQRPYNEQFF. In DNA, the CDR3 is TGTGCCAGCAGCCAAAGGCCCTACAATGAGCAGTTCTTC.

V gene TRBV4-1 combines with J gene TRBJ2-3; 7 nucleotides match TRBD1. Germline values: CDR1 MGHRA, CDR2 YSYEKL. CDR3 length: 18 residues. Trimming cost V 0 bases and J 2 bases; bases outside gene matches: 11. CDR3 DNA sequence: TGCGCCAGCAGCCAAGACGTGTCGGACAGGTTTTTCACAGATACGCAGTATTTT. Encoded protein: CASSQDVSDRFFTDTQYF.

The chain joins TRBV28 to TRBJ1-5; D remains unclear. Germline CDR1 and CDR2: MDHEN and SYDVKM. This CDR3 spans 15 amino acids. V lost 1 base and J 6 bases, leaving 13 bases between the germline ends. CDR3 sequence reads: CASSLYGEGGQPQHF. The DNA of the CDR3 is TGTGCCAGCAGTTTATATGGAGAGGGTGGTCAGCCCCAGCATTTT. The full variable domain, completed using reference TRBV28 and TRBJ1-5, is DVKVTQSSRYLVKRTGEKVFLECVQDMDHENMFWYRQDPGLGLRLIYFSYDVKMKEKGDIPEGYSVSREKKERFSLILESASTNQTSMYLCASSLYGEGGQPQHFGDGTRLSIL.

This clone has a single count. V and J are TRBV6-1 and TRBJ1-1; D remains ambiguous. The V end was cut by 6 bases, the J end by 7 bases, with 9 bases between. The CDR3 has 11 amino acids. Germline CDR1 is MNHNS and CDR2 is SASEGT. This CDR3 reads CASSLAFEAFF. The CDR3 nucleotides read TGTGCCAGCAGCCTGGCGTTTGAAGCTTTCTTT.